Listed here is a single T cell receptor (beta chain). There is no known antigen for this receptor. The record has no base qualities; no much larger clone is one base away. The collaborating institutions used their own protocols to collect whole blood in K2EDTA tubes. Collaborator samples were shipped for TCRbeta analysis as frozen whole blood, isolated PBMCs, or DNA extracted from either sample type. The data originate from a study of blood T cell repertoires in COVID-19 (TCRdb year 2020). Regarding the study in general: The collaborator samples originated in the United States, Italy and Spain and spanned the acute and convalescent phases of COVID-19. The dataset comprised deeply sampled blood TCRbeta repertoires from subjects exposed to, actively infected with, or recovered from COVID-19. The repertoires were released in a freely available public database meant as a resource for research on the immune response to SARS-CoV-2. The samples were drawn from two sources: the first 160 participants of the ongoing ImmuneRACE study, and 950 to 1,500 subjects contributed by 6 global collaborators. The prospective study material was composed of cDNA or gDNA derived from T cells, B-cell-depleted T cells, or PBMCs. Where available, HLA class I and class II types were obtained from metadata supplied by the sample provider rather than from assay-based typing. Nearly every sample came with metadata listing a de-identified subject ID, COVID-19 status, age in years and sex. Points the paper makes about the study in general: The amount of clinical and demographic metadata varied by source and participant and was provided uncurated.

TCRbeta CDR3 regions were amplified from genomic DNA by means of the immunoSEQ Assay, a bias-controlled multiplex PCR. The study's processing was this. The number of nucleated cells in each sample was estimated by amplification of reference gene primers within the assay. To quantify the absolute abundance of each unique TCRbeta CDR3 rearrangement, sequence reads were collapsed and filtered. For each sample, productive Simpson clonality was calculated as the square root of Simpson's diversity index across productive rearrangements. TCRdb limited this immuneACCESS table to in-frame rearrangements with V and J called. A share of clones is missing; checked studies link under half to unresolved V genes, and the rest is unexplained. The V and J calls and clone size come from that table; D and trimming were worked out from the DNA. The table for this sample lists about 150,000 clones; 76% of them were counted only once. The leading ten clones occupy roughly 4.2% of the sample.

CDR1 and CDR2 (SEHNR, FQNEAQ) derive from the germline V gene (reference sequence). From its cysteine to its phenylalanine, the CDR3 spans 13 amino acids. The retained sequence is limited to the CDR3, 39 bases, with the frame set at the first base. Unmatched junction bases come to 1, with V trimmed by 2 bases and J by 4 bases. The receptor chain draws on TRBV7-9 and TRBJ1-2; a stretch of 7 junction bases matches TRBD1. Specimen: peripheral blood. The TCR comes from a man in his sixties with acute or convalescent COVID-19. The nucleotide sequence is TGTGCCAGCAGCTTATCAGGGGGCTATGGCTACACCTTC. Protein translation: CASSLSGGYGYTF.